This T cell receptor (beta chain) was captured by sequencing in a study of blood T cell repertoires in COVID-19. Germline loops: CDR1 MNHEY, CDR2 SVGEGT. There are 13 residues in the CDR3. V was pared by 4 bases and J by 6 bases, with 12 bases between. Some clones are missing from TCRdb's copy, which holds only in-frame ones; the method was immunoSEQ multiplex PCR. The sample holds about 160,000 clones, 65% to 80% seen once. The clonotype was recovered from a man aged 55 to 70 with acute or convalescent COVID-19. The sequencing input was peripheral blood. The J gene is TRBJ1-1, the V gene TRBV6-2 or TRBV6-3, with D uncertain. Written as DNA, the CDR3 is TGTGCCAGCAGTTTCACAGACAACGCTGAAGCTTTCTTT. Translated, it gives CASSFTDNAEAFF.